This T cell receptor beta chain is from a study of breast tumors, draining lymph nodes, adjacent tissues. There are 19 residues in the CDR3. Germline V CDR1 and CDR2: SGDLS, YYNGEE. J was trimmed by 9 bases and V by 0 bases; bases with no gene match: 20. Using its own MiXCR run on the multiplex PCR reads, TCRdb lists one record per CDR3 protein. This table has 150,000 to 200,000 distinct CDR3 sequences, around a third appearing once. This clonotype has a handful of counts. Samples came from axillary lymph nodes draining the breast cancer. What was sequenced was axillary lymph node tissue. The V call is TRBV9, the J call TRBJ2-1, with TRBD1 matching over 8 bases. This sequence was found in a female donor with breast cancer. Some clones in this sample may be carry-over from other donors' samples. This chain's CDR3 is CASSVGTGRLGQPPGEQFF. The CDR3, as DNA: TGTGCCAGCAGCGTAGGGACAGGGAGACTGGGCCAACCCCCTGGTGAGCAGTTCTTC.